This T cell receptor (beta chain) stems from a study of T cell repertoires in cytomegalovirus infection. Study details: Newly reported HLA-C-restricted and thoroughly characterized HLA-B-restricted CMV epitopes were employed. Matching HLA type, along with CMV infection, was indicated by public TCR beta signatures.

Study-level points and caveats: Cumulative public TCR beta family frequency identified carriers of CMV plus the relevant HLA. In two of eight donors, the top clonotype was HLA-C-restricted CMV-specific.

TCRdb analysed the reads with MiXCR anew, one entry per CDR3 protein. The data show some 900,000 distinct CDR3 sequences, approximately 30% seen once. This CDR3 has 17 residues. V lost 5 bases and J lost 2, with 16 bases in between. CDR1 and CDR2 from the germline V gene are MNHEY and SVGEGT. This clonotype has a handful of counts. Its antigen remains unidentified. The V and J genes are TRBV6-2 or TRBV6-3 and TRBJ2-6; the D gene could be TRBD1 or TRBD2 (5 bases each). The specimen comprised cultured CD8+ T cells from PBMCs, sampled from culture after CMV antigen stimulation. This clonotype was sampled from a human donor in good health (CMV status not recorded). Some clones in this sample may be carry-over from other donors' samples. CDR3 nucleotide sequence: TGTGCCAGCAGTAAGCCGACCGGGACCGCTGGGGCCAACGTCCTGACTTTC. Translation: CASSKPTGTAGANVLTF.